This T cell receptor beta chain was identified during a study of breast tumors, draining lymph nodes, adjacent tissues. Findings and caveats of the study: Compared with basal-like, luminal-like tumors shared significantly more repertoire with nontumor tissue. Compared with lymph nodes, tumors were less diverse; compared with nontumor tissue, more.

The junction had 1 base not matched to a gene; V was cut back by 6 bases and J by 0 bases. The V gene's germline CDR1 is ENHRY and CDR2 SYGVKD. The CDR3 extends over 14 amino acids. This clonotype was detected many times. The antigen is undetermined. TCRdb ran MiXCR on the multiplex PCR reads and lists one entry per CDR3 protein. The top ten clones hold 8% of a sample with tens of thousands of distinct CDR3 sequences, about 23% of them seen once. The sample comprised breast tumor tissue. This chain connects TRBV10-3 to TRBJ2-1; 8 positions match TRBD2. The clonotype comes from a female donor with breast cancer. Some clones in this sample may be carry-over from other donors' samples. The CDR3 region has the DNA TGTGCCATCAGGGGACTAGGCTCCTACAATGAGCAGTTCTTC. It is translated as CAIRGLGSYNEQFF.